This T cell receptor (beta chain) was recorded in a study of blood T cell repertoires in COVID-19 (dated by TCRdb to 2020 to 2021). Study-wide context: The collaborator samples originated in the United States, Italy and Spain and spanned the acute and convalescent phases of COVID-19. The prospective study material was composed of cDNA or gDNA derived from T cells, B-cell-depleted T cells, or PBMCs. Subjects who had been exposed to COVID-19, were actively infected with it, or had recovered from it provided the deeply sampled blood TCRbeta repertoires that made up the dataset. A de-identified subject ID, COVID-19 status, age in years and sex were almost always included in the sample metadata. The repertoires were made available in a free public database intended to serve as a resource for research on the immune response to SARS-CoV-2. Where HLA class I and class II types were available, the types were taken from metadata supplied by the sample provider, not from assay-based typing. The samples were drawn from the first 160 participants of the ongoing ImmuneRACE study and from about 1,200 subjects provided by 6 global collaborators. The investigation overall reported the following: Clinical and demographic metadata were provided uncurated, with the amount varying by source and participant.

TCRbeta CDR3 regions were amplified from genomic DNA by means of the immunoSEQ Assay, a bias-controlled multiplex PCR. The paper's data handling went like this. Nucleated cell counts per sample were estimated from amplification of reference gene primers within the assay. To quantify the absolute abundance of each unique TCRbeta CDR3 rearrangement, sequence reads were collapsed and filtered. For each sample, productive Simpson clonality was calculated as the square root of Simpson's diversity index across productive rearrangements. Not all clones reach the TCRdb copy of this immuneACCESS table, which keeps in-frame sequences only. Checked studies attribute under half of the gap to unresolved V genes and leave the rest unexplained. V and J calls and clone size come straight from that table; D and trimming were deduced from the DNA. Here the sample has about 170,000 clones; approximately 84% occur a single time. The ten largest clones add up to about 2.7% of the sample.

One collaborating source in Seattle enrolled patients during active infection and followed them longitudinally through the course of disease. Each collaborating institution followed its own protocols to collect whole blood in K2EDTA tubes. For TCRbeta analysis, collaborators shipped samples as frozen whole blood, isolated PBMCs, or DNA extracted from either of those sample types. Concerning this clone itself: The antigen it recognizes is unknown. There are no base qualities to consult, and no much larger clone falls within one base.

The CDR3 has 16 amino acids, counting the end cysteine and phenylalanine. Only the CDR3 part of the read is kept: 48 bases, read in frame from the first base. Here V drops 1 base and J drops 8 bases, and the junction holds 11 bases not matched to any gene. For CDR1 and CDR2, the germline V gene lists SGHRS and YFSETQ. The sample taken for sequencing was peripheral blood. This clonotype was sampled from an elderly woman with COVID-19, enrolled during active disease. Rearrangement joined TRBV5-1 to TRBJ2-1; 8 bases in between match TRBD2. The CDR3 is CASSLFAGLAVHEQFF. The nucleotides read TGCGCCAGCAGCTTGTTTGCCGGACTAGCAGTCCATGAGCAGTTCTTC.